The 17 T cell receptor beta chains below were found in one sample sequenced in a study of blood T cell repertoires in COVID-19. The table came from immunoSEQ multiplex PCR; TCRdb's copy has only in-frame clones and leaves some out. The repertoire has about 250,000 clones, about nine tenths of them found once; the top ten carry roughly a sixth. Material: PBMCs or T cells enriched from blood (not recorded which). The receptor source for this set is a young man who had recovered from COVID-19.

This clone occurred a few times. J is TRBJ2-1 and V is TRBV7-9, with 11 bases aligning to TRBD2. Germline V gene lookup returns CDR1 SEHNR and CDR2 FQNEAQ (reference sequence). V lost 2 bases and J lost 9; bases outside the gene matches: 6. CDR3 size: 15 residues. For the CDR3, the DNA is TGTGCCAGCAGCTTATCACTAGCGGGAGCGGTTGAGCAGTTCTTC. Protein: CASSLSLAGAVEQFF. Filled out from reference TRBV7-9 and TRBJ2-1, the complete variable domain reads DTGVSQNPRHKITKRGQNVTFRCDPISEHNRLYWYRQTLGQGPEFLTYFQNEAQLEKSRLLSDRFSAERPKGSFSTLEIQRTEQGDSAMYLCASSLSLAGAVEQFFGPGTRLTVL.

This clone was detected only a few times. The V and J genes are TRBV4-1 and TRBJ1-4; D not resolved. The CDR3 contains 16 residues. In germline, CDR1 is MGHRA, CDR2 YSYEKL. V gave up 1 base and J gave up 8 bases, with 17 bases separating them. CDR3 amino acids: CASSQGTLRLWEKLFF. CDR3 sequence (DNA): TGCGCCAGCAGCCAAGGGACTTTGCGGCTATGGGAAAAACTGTTTTTT.

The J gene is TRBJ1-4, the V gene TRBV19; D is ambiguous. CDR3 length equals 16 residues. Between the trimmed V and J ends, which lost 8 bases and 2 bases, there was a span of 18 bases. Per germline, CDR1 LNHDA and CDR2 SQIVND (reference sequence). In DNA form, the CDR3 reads TGTGCCAGTGCCACCAGGTTTTTATCGACTAATGAAAAACTGTTTTTT. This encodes CASATRFLSTNEKLFF.

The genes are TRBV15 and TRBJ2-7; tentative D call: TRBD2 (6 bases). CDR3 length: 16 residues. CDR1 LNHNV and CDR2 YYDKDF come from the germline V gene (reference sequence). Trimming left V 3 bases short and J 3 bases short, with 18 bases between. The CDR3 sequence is CATSSSRGAGLYEQYF. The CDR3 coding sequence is TGTGCCACCAGCAGTTCGAGGGGAGCGGGTCTCTACGAGCAGTACTTC.

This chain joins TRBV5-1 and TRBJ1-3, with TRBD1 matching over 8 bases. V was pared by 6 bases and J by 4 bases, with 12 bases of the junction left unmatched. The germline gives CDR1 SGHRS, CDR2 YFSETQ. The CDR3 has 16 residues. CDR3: CASTPSARGPGNTIYF. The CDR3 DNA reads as TGCGCCAGCACCCCGTCGGCCAGGGGGCCCGGAAACACCATATATTTT.

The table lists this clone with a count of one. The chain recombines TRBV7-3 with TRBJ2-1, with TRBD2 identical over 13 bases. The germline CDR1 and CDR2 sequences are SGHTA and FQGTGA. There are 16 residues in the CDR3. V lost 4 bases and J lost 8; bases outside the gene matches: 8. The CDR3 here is CASSWTSGSPLDEQFF. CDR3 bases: TGTGCCAGCAGCTGGACTAGCGGGAGTCCTCTAGATGAGCAGTTCTTC. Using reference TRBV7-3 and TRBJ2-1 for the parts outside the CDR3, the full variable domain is GAGVSQTPSNKVTEKGKYVELRCDPISGHTALYWYRQSLGQGPEFLIYFQGTGAADDSGLPNDRFFAVRPEGSVSTLKIQRTERGDSAVYLCASSWTSGSPLDEQFFGPGTRLTVL.

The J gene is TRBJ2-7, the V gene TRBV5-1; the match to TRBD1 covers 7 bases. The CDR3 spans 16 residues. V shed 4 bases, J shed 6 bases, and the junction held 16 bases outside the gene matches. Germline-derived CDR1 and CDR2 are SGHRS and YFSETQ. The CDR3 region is CASSLTQGQPELEQYF. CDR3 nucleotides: TGCGCCAGCAGCCTCACCCAGGGACAGCCCGAACTCGAGCAGTACTTC. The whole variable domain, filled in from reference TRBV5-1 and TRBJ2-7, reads KAGVTQTPRYLIKTRGQQVTLSCSPISGHRSVSWYQQTPGQGLQFLFEYFSETQRNKGNFPGRFSGRQFSNSRSEMNVSTLELGDSALYLCASSLTQGQPELEQYFGPGTRLTVT.

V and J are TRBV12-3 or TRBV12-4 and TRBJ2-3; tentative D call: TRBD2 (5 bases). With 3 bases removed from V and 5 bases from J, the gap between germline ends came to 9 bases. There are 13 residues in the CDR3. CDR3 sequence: CASSFGRVDTQYF. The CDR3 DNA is TGTGCCAGCAGTTTTGGGCGGGTAGATACGCAGTATTTT.

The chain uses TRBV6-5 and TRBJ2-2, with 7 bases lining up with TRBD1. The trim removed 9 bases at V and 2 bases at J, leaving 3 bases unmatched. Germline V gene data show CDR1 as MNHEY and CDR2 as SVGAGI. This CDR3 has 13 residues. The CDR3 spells CASGTENTGELFF. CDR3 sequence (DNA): TGTGCCAGTGGGACAGAAAACACCGGGGAGCTGTTTTTT.

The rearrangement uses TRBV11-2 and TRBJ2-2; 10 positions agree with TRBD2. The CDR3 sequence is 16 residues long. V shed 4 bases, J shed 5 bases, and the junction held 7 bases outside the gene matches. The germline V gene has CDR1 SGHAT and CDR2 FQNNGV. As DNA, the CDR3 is TGTGCCAGCAGCTCAATCACTAGCGGGGTTACCGGGGAGCTGTTTTTT. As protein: CASSSITSGVTGELFF.

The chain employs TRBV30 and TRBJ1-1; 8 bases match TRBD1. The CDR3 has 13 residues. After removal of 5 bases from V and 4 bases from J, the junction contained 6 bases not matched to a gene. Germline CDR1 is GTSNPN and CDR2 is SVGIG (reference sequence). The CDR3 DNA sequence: TGTGCCTGGGACAGGGGAGGTAGCACTGAAGCTTTCTTT. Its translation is CAWDRGGSTEAFF.

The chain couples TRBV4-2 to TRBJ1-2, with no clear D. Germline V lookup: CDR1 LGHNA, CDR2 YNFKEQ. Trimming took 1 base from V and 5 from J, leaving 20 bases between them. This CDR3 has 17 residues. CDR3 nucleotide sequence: TGTGCCAGCAGCCAAGTAATTCGAAGGGAAACGGGGTATGGCTACACCTTC. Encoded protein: CASSQVIRRETGYGYTF.

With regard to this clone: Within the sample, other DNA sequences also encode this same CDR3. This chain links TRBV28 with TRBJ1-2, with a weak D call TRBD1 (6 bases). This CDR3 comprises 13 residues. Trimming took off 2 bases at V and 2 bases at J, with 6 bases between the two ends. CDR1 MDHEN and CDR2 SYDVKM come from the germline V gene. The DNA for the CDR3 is TGTGCCAGCAGTTTAAGGGGGAACTATGGCTACACCTTC. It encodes CASSLRGNYGYTF.

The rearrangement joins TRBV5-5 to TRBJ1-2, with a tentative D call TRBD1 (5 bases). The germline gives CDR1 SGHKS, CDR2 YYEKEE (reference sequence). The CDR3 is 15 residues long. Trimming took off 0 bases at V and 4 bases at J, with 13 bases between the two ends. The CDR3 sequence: CASSLALGEGYGYTF. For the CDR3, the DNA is TGTGCCAGCAGCTTGGCGTTGGGGGAGGGCTATGGCTACACCTTC.

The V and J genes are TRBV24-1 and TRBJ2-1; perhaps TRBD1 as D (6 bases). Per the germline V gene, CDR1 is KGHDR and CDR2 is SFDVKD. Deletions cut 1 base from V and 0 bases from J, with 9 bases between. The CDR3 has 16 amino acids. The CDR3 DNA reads TGTGCCACCAGTGATTTTCAGGGGCTCTCCTACAATGAGCAGTTCTTC. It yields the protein CATSDFQGLSYNEQFF.

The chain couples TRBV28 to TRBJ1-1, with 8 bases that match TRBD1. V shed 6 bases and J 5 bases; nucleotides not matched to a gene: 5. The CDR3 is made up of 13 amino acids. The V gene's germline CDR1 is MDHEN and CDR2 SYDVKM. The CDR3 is CASRLRQGTEAFF. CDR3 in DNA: TGTGCCAGCAGGCTCCGACAGGGGACTGAAGCTTTCTTT.

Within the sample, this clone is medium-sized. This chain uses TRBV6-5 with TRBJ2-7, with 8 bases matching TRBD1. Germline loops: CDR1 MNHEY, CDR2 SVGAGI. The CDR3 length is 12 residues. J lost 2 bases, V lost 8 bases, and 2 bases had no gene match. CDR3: CASGQGTYEQYF. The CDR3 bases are TGTGCCAGCGGACAGGGAACCTACGAGCAGTACTTC.